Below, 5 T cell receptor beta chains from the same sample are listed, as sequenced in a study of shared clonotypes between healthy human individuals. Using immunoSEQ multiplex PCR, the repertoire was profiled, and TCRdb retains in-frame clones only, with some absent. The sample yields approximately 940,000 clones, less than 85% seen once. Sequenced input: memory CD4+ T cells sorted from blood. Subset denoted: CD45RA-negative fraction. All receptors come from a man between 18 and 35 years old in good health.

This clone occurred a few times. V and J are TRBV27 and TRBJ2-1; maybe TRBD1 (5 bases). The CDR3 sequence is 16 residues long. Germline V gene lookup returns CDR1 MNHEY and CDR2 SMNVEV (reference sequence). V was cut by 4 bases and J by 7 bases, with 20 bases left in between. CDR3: CASSSRQRLAGNEQFF. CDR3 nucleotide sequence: TGTGCCAGCAGTTCCCGACAGAGACTGGCTGGGAATGAGCAGTTCTTC.

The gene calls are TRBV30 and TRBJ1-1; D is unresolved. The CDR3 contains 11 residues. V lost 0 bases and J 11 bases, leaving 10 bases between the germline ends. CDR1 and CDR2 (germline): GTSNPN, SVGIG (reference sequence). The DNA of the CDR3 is TGTGCCTGGAGTGTGTCCTTGATCGCTTTCTTT. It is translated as CAWSVSLIAFF.

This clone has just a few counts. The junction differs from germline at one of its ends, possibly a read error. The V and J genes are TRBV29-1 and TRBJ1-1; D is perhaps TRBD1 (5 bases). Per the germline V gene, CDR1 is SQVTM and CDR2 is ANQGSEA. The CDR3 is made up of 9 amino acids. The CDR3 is CSVEDREGF. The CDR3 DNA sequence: TGCAGCGTTGAAGATCGTGAGGGGTTT.

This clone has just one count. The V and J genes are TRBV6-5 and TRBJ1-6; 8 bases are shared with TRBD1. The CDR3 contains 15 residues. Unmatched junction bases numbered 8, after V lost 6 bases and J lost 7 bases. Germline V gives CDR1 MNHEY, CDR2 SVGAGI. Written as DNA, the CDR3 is TGTGCCAGCAGCCTACGAGACAGGGGAAATTCACCCCTCCACTTT. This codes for CASSLRDRGNSPLHF.

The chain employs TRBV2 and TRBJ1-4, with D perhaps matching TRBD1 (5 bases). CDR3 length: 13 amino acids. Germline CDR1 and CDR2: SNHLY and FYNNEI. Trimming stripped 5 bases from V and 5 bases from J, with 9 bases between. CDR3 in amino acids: CASSLRQNEKLFF. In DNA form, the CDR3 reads TGTGCCAGCAGTCTTCGACAGAATGAAAAACTGTTTTTT.